A single count supports the clone carrying this T cell receptor beta chain. V was clipped by 3 bases and J by 5 bases, with 10 bases between them. Germline V gene lookup returns CDR1 MDHEN and CDR2 SYDVKM. CDR3 size: 13 residues. This sample was taken from a study of technical replicates of blood from a handful of donors. Profiling relied on immunoSEQ multiplex PCR, and the TCRdb table lists in-frame clones only, not all of them. This sample has more than 75,000 clones, with about 95% found just once. This TCR derives from a human donor in good health. The sequencing sample was made of T cells isolated from PBMCs. The chain has TRBV28 and TRBJ1-1, with no clear D. The CDR3 region has the DNA TGTGCCAGCAGTTTTTACGGAGAGACTGAAGCTTTCTTT. Residues: CASSFYGETEAFF.